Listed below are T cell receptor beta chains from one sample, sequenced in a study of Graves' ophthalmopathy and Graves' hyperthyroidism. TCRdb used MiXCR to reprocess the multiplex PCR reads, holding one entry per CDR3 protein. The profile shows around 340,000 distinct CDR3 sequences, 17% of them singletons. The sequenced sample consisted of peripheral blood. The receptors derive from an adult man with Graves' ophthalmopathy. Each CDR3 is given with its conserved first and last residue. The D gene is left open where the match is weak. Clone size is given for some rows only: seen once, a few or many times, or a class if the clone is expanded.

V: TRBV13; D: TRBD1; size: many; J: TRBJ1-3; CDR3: CASSRNRDRLLSGNTIYF; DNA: TGTGCCAGCAGCCGTAACCGGGACAGACTGCTCTCTGGAAACACCATATATTTT
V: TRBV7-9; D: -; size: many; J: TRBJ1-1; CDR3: CASSLSENTEAFF; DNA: TGTGCCAGCAGCTTATCGGAGAACACTGAAGCTTTCTTT
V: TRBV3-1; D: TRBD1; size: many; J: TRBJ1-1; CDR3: CASSQAGQGKAFF; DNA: TGTGCCAGCAGCCAAGCGGGACAGGGAAAAGCTTTCTTT
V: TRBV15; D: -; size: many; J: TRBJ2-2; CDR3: CATSRDYEGTYTGELFF; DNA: TGTGCCACCAGCAGAGATTACGAGGGGACTTACACCGGGGAGCTGTTTTTT
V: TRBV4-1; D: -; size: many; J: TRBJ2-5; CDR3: CASSQVDVWQGQETQYF; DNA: TGCGCCAGCAGCCAAGTCGACGTTTGGCAAGGACAAGAGACCCAGTACTTC
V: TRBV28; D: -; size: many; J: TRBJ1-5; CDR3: CASSFSQPQHF; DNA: TGTGCCAGCAGTTTTAGTCAGCCCCAGCATTTT
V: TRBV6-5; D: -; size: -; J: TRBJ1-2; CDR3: CASSYPTGPRDGYTF; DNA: TGTGCCAGCAGTTACCCGACAGGCCCACGTGATGGCTACACCTTC
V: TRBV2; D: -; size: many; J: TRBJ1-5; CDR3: CASRRQVSNQPQHF; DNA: TGTGCCAGCAGGAGACAGGTTAGCAATCAGCCCCAGCATTTT
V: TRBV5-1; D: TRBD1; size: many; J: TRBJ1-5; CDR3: CASSLGDRGSNQPQHF; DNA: TGCGCCAGCAGCTTGGGGGACAGGGGTAGCAATCAGCCCCAGCATTTT
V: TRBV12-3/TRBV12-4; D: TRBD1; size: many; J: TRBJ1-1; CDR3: CASSLTPGTAEAFF; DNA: TGTGCCAGCAGCCTAACACCCGGGACAGCTGAAGCTTTCTTT
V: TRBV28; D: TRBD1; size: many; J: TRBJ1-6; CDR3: CASSFPQGANSPLHF; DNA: TGTGCCAGCAGTTTCCCCCAGGGGGCGAATTCACCCCTCCACTTT
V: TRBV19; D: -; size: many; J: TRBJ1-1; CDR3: CASSIDLAGMNTEAFF; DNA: TGTGCCAGTAGTATAGATCTGGCCGGAATGAACACTGAAGCTTTCTTT
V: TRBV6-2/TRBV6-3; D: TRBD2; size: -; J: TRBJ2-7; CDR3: CASSYLAGGPSYEQYF; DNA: TGTGCCAGCAGTTACCTAGCGGGAGGGCCTTCCTACGAGCAGTACTTC
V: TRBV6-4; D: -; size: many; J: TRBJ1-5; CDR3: CASSPGGQVFSNQPQHF; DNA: TGTGCCAGCAGCCCCGGAGGGCAGGTCTTTAGCAATCAGCCCCAGCATTTT
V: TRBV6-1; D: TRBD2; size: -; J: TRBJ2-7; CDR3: CASSEKPGTSGRYWYEQYF; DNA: TGTGCCAGCAGTGAAAAACCCGGGACTAGCGGGAGATATTGGTACGAGCAGTACTTC
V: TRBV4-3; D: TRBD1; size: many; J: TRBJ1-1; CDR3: CASSQDGTGYTEAFF; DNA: TGCGCCAGCAGCCAAGATGGGACAGGGTACACTGAAGCTTTCTTT
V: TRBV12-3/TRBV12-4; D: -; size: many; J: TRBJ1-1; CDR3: CASSTGLPILEAFF; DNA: TGTGCCAGCAGCACCGGCCTCCCAATCCTAGAAGCTTTCTTT
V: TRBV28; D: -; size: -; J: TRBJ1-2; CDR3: CASRPGHLYGYTF; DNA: TGTGCCAGCAGGCCTGGACACCTATATGGCTACACCTTC
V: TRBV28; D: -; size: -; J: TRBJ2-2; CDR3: CASSSYLEGTGELSF; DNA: TGTGCCAGCAGTAGCTATCTGGAGGGCACCGGGGAGCTGTCTTTT
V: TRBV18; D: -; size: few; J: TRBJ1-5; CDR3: CASDQSGDQPQHF; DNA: TGTGCCAGCGATCAATCTGGAGATCAGCCCCAGCATTTT
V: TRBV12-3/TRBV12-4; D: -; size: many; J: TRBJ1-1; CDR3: CASSLERDTEAFF; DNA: TGTGCCAGCAGTTTAGAGAGGGACACTGAAGCTTTCTTT
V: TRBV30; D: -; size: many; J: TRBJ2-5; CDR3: CAWSRGYQETQYF; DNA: TGTGCCTGGAGCCGGGGGTACCAAGAGACCCAGTACTTC
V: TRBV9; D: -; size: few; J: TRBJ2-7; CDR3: CASSAGVGYEQYF; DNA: TGTGCCAGCAGCGCCGGGGTGGGATACGAGCAGTACTTC
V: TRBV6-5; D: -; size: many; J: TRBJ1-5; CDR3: CASSRQFNQPQHF; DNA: TGTGCCAGCAGTCGACAGTTTAATCAGCCCCAGCATTTT
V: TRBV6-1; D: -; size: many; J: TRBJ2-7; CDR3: CASTPLSRGYEQYF; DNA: TGTGCCAGCACCCCCCTTAGTCGAGGCTACGAGCAGTACTTC
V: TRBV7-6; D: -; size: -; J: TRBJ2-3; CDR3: CASSPRASTDTQYF; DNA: TGTGCCAGCAGCCCACGGGCTAGCACAGATACGCAGTATTTT
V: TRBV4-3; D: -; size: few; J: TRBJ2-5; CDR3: CASSHDLRSGQTQYF; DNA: TGCGCCAGCAGCCACGATCTGCGCTCCGGGCAGACACAGTACTTC
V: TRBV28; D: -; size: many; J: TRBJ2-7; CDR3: CASSLTGYEQYF; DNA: TGTGCCAGCAGTTTAACGGGCTACGAGCAGTACTTC
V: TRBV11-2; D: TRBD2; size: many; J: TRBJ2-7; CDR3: CASSSGLAGFSYEQYF; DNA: TGTGCCAGCAGCTCCGGACTAGCGGGGTTCTCCTACGAGCAGTACTTC
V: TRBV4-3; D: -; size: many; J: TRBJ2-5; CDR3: CASSQGWESAQYF; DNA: TGCGCCAGCAGCCAAGGATGGGAGTCGGCCCAGTACTTC